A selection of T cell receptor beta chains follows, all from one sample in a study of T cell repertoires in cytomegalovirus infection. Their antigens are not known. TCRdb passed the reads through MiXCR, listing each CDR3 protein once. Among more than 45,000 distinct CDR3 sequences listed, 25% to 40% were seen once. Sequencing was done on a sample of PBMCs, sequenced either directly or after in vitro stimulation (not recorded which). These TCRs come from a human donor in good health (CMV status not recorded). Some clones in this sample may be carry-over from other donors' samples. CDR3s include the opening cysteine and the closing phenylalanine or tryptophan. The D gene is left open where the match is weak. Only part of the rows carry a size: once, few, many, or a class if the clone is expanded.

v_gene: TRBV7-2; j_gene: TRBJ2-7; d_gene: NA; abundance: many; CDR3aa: CASSRETTSSYEQYF; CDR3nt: TGTGCCAGCAGCCGTGAGACTACCTCCTCCTACGAGCAGTACTTC
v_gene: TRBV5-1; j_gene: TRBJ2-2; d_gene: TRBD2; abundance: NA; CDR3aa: CASSHRGGVSGELFF; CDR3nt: TGCGCCAGCAGCCACCGCGGGGGGGTCTCCGGGGAGCTGTTTTTT
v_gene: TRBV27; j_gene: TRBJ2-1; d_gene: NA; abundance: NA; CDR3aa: CASSPIWVDRNEQFF; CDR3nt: TGTGCCAGCAGTCCCATATGGGTCGACAGGAATGAGCAGTTCTTC
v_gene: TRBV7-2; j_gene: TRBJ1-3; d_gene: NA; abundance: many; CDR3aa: CASSLGWNTIYF; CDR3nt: TGTGCCAGCAGCTTAGGCTGGAACACCATATATTTT
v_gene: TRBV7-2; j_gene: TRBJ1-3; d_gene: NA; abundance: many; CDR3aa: CAGASGNTIYF; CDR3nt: TGCGCGGGTGCCTCTGGAAACACCATATATTTT
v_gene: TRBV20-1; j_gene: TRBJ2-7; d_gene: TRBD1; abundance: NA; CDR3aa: CSALGTGATYEQYF; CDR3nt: TGCAGTGCACTAGGGACAGGGGCAACCTACGAGCAGTACTTC
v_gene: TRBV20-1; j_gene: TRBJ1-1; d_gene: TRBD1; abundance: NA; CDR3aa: CSASSGQELNTEAFF; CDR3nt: TGCAGTGCTAGCTCAGGACAGGAACTAAACACTGAAGCTTTCTTT
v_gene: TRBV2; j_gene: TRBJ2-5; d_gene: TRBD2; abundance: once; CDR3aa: CASGTSAGPETQYF; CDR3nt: TGTGCCAGCGGGACTAGCGCGGGGCCGGAGACCCAGTACTTC
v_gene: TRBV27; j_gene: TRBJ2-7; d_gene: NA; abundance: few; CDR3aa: CASSFHSVLSSNEQYF; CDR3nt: TGTGCCAGCAGTTTCCATTCCGTTTTGTCCTCCAACGAGCAGTACTTC
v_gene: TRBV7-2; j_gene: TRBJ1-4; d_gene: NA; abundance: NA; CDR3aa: CASSGSRGNEKLFF; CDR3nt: TGTGCCAGCAGCGGTAGTCGGGGTAATGAAAAACTGTTTTTT
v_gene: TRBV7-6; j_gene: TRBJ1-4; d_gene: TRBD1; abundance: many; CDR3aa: CASSSRGHRGDNEKLFF; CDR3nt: TGTGCCAGCAGCTCCCGGGGCCACAGGGGCGACAATGAAAAACTGTTTTTT
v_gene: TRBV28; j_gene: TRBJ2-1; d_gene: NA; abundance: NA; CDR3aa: CASSSTSFWQFF; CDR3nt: TGTGCCAGCAGTTCGACTAGTTTCTGGCAGTTCTTC
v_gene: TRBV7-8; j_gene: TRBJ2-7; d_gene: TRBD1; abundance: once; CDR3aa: CASSRRQGPYEQYF; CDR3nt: TGTGCCAGCAGCCGCCGACAGGGGCCCTACGAGCAGTACTTC
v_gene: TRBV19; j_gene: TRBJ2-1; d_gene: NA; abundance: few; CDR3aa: CASSPPFLSGEGAEQFF; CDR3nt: TGTGCCAGTAGTCCCCCCTTCTTATCGGGGGAGGGGGCTGAGCAGTTCTTC
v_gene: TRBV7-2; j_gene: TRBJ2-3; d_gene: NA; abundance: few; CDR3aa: CASSLGGHITDTQYF; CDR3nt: TGTGCCAGCAGCTTAGGGGGGCACATCACAGATACGCAGTATTTT
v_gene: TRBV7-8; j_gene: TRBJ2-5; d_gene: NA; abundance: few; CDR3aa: CASSRREFETQYF; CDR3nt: TGTGCCAGCAGCCGCAGGGAGTTTGAGACCCAGTACTTC
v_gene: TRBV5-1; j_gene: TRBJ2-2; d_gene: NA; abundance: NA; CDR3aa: CASSPLPDTGELFF; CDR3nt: TGCGCCAGCAGCCCCCTACCGGACACCGGGGAGCTGTTTTTT
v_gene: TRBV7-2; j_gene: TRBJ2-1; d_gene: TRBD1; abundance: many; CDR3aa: CASSPRSLIRSRGPNEQFF; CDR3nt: TGTGCCAGCAGCCCACGGAGTTTGATTCGGAGTAGGGGGCCCAATGAGCAGTTCTTC
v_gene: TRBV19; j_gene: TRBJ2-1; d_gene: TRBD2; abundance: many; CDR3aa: CASSIDPSGGAGNEQFF; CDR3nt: TGTGCCAGTAGTATAGACCCTAGCGGGGGGGCTGGCAATGAGCAGTTCTTC
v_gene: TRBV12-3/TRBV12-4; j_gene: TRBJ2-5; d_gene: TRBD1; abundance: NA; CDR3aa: CASSSQRTGVRETQYF; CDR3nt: TGTGCCAGCAGTTCCCAACGGACAGGGGTTCGGGAGACCCAGTACTTC
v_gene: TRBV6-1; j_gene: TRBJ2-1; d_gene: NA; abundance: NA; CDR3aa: CASRLGGSRFEQFF; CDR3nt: TGTGCCAGCAGACTGGGGGGCAGCAGGTTTGAGCAGTTCTTC
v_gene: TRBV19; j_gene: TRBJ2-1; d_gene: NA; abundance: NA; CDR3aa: CASSMVQGYNEQFF; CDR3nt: TGTGCCAGTAGTATGGTTCAGGGGTACAATGAGCAGTTCTTC
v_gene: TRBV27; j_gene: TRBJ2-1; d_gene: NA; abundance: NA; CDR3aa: CASSLVIHNEQFF; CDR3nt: TGTGCCAGCAGTTTAGTGATCCACAATGAGCAGTTCTTC
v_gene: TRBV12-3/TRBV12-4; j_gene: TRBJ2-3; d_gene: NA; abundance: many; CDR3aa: CASGSDPRDTQYF; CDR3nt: TGTGCCAGCGGCTCGGACCCGCGAGATACGCAGTATTTT
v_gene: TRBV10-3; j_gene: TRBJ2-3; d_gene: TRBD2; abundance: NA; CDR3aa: CAISESLAGGISTDTQYF; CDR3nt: TGTGCCATCAGTGAATCACTAGCGGGGGGAATAAGCACAGATACGCAGTATTTT
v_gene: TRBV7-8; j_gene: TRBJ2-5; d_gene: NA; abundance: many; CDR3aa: CASKSPWEEPGETQYF; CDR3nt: TGTGCCAGCAAATCACCTTGGGAGGAGCCTGGGGAGACCCAGTACTTC
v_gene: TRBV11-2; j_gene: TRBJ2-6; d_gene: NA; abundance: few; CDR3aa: CASSSLRDSGANVLTF; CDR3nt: TGTGCCAGCAGCTCCCTCAGAGACTCTGGGGCCAACGTCCTGACTTTC
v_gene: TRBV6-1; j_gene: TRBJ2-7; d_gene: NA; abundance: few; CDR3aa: CASSEKVAGNSYEQYF; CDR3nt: TGTGCCAGCAGTGAAAAGGTCGCAGGCAATTCCTACGAGCAGTACTTC